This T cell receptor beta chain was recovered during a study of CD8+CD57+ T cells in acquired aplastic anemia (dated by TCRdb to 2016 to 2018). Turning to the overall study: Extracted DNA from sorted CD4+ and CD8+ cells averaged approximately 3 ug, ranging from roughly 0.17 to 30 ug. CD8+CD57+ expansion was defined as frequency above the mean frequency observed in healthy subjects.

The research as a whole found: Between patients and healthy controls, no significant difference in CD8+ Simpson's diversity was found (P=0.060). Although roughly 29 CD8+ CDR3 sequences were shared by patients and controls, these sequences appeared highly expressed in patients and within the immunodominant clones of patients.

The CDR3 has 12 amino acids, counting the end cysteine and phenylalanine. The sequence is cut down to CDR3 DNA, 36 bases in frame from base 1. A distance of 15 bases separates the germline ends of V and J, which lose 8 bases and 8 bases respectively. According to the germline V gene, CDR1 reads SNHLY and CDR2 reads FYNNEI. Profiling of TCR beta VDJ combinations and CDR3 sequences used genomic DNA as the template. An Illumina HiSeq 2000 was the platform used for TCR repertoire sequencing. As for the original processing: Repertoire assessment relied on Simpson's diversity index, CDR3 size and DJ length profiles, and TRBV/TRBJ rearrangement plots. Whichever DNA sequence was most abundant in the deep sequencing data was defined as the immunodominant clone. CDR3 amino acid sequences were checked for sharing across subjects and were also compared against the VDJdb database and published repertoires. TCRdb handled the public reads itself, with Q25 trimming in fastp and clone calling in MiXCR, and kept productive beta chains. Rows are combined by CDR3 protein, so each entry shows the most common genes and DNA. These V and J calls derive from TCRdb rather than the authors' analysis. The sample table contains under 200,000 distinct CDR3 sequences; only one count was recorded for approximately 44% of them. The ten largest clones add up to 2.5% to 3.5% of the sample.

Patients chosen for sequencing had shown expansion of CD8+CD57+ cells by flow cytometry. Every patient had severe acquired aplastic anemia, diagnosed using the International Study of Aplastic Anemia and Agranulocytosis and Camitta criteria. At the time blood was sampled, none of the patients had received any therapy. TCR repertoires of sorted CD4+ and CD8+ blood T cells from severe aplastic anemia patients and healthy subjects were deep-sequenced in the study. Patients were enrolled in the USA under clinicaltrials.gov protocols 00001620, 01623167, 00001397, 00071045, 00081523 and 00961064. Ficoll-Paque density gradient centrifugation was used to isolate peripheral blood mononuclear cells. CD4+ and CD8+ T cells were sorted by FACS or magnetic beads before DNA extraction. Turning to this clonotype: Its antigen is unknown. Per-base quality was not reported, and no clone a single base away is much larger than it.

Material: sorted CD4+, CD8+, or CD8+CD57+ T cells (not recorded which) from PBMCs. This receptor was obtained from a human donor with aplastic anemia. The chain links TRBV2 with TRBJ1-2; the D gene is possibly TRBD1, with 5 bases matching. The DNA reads TGTGCCAGCCAGGGCAGGGTTGAAGGCTACACCTTC. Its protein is CASQGRVEGYTF. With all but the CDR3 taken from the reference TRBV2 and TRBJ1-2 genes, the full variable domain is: EPEVTQTPSHQVTQMGQEVILRCVPISNHLYFYWYRQILGQKVEFLVSFYNNEISEKSEIFDDQFSVERPDGSNFTLKIRSTKLEDSAMYFCASQGRVEGYTFGSGTRLTVV.